Each of the 26 T cell receptor beta chains below was sequenced from the same sample in a study of blood T cells in healthy people across ages. The authors ran a second PCR of about 6 to 12 cycles using a sample-barcoded 5' primer and a J-beta primer mix. In TCRdb, the 5' RACE reads were re-called with MiXCR into one record per CDR3 protein. The sample comprises approximately 880,000 distinct CDR3 sequences, roughly 43% of which are singletons, and about an eighth rests with the top ten. Sequencing was done on a sample of blood. These receptors were obtained from a young man in good health.

The V call is TRBV7-2, the J call TRBJ1-2; TRBD1 aligns across 9 bases. The CDR3 spans 13 residues. After removal of 5 bases from V and 8 bases from J, the junction contained 6 bases not matched to a gene. The germline CDR1 and CDR2 sequences are SGHTA and FQGNSA. CDR3 nucleotides: TGTGCCAGCAGCGTACCGGGACAGGGAGGCTACACCTTC. It translates to CASSVPGQGGYTF.

The chain uses TRBV20-1 and TRBJ2-6; 8 bases align to TRBD1. J gave up 6 bases and V 6 bases, and 7 bases lay outside the gene matches. This CDR3 region has 14 residues. Germline CDR1 DFQATT, CDR2 SNEGSKA (reference sequence). The CDR3 DNA reads as TGCAGTGCCCAAGACAGGGGTGTGGCCAACGTCCTGACTTTC. Translation: CSAQDRGVANVLTF.

This clonotype turned up a few times. V gene TRBV7-2 combines with J gene TRBJ2-3; D is perhaps TRBD1 or TRBD2 (6 bases each). Per germline, CDR1 SGHTA and CDR2 FQGNSA. The CDR3 covers 16 residues. V lost 5 bases to trimming and J lost 2 bases, with 17 bases between them. The CDR3 here is CASSLSPGANTDTQYF. CDR3 DNA: TGTGCCAGCAGCCTCTCTCCGGGGGCGAACACAGATACGCAGTATTTT.

The V call is TRBV11-2, the J call TRBJ2-5; D remains ambiguous. V lost 1 base, J lost 0 bases, and 9 bases lay in between. The CDR3 length is 15 residues. The germline CDR1 and CDR2 sequences are SGHAT and FQNNGV. The CDR3 here is CASSLGPRNQETQYF. The CDR3 DNA follows: TGTGCCAGCAGCTTAGGGCCGAGAAACCAAGAGACCCAGTACTTC.

The rearrangement joins TRBV28 to TRBJ2-2; 7 bases are shared with TRBD1. There are 15 residues in the CDR3. Germline CDR1 MDHEN, CDR2 SYDVKM. V dropped 7 bases and J dropped 4; count of bases not matched to a gene: 9. CDR3 nucleotides: TGTGCCAGCACCCCTAGGGGGCTGGGCACCGGGGAGCTGTTTTTT. Its protein is CASTPRGLGTGELFF.

The chain joins TRBV21-1 to TRBJ2-7. TRBV21-1 is an annotated pseudogene. This CDR3 spans 13 amino acids. Here the CDR3 reads CASLQVWSYEQYF. The CDR3 DNA follows: TGTGCCAGCTTGCAAGTATGGTCCTACGAGCAGTACTTC.

CDR3 DNA sequence: TGCAGTGCTAGAGATAGGCTAGCCAGGGAGACCCAGTACTTC. It encodes CSARDRLARETQYF. This sequence joins TRBV20-1 and TRBJ2-5; D is perhaps TRBD2 (5 bases). Trimming stripped 0 bases from V and 5 bases from J, with 13 bases between. CDR1 is DFQATT and CDR2 is SNEGSKA in the germline V gene (reference sequence). This CDR3 comprises 14 residues.

J is TRBJ2-3 and V is TRBV12-3 or TRBV12-4, with 9 bases aligning to TRBD2. With V trimmed by 5 bases and J by 5 bases, 14 bases remained unmatched. The CDR3 is 17 amino acids. The CDR3 reads CASSPRASGTSRDTQYF. The CDR3 bases are TGTGCCAGCAGTCCCCGGGCTAGCGGGACTTCGCGAGATACGCAGTATTTT.

This clonotype occurred a few times. The J gene is TRBJ2-7, the V gene TRBV7-8; TRBD2 aligns across 9 bases. The CDR3 loop spans 14 amino acids. J lost 4 bases, V lost 1 base, and 2 bases had no gene match. Germline assignment: CDR1 SGHVS and CDR2 FQNEAQ. This CDR3 is CASSLERGDYEQYF. The CDR3 DNA reads TGTGCCAGCAGCTTAGAGCGGGGGGATTACGAGCAGTACTTC.

The chain couples TRBV29-1 to TRBJ2-2, with D possibly being TRBD1 or TRBD2 (6 bases each). Trimming stripped 6 bases from V and 6 bases from J, with 26 bases between. The CDR3 runs 17 residues. Germline V gene data show CDR1 as SQVTM and CDR2 as ANQGSEA. The CDR3 nucleotides are TGCAGCGTATGGGGGGAGCCGGGGGCGGTTAAGGCCGGGGAGCTGTTTTTT. It encodes CSVWGEPGAVKAGELFF.

This sequence joins TRBV24-1 and TRBJ2-5, with D perhaps matching TRBD2 (6 bases). Trimming cost V 3 bases and J 1 base, with 8 bases left between them. The germline V gene has CDR1 KGHDR and CDR2 SFDVKD. The CDR3 runs to 14 residues. Here the CDR3 reads CATSDRDFQETQYF. The CDR3 bases are TGTGCCACCAGTGATCGGGACTTCCAAGAGACCCAGTACTTC.

This clonotype was seen ten or more times. At one of its ends the junction is not consistent with the germline gene, which may arise from a read error. The V and J genes are TRBV5-1 and TRBJ2-7, with 8 bases lining up with TRBD1. The CDR3 sequence is 14 residues long. CDR1 is SGHRS and CDR2 is YFSETQ in the germline V gene. CDR3 sequence (DNA): TGTGCCAGCAGTTTAGAGACAGGGGCCTACGAGCAGTACTTC. Its protein is CASSLETGAYEQYF.

This clonotype has more than one count but fewer than ten. The gene calls are TRBV29-1 and TRBJ2-5; D is uncertain. TRBJ2-7 matches the DNA end more closely, so the J call is doubtful. In germline, CDR1 is SQVTM, CDR2 ANQGSEA. CDR3 length: 13 residues. This CDR3 reads CSVDWGSGNEQYF. The CDR3 DNA follows: TGCAGCGTTGACTGGGGTTCTGGCAACGAGCAGTACTTC.

The rearrangement joins TRBV20-1 to TRBJ2-5; possibly TRBD1 for D (7 bases). Germline CDR1 DFQATT, CDR2 SNEGSKA (reference sequence). V was trimmed by 5 bases and J by 13 bases, leaving 17 bases between them. The CDR3 spans 11 residues. The CDR3 region is CSARQGGERYF. DNA of the CDR3: TGCAGTGCTCGACAGGGAGGCGAGCGGTACTTC.

CDR3 region: CATSRELPGSDTQYF. CDR3 nucleotide sequence: TGTGCCACCAGCAGAGAACTCCCCGGGTCGGATACGCAGTATTTT. The V gene is TRBV15, the J gene TRBJ2-3; D unclear. CDR1 is LNHNV, CDR2 YYDKDF, per germline (reference sequence). Trimming shortened V by 0 bases and J by 6 bases, and 13 bases separated the two germline ends. This CDR3 has 15 residues.

This clonotype was counted at least ten times. V and J are TRBV6-5 and TRBJ2-1; perhaps TRBD2 as D (5 bases). With 4 bases removed from V and 4 bases from J, the gap between germline ends came to 8 bases. The CDR3 sequence is 13 residues long. Germline assignment: CDR1 MNHEY and CDR2 SVGAGI. The CDR3 DNA follows: TGTGCCAGCAGTTGGGGAGCGTACAATGAGCAGTTCTTC. Amino acids: CASSWGAYNEQFF.

The chain recombines TRBV24-1 with TRBJ2-7; D remains ambiguous. V gave up 5 bases and J gave up 1 base, with 8 bases separating them. The germline V gene encodes CDR1 KGHDR and CDR2 SFDVKD. The CDR3 covers 13 residues. The CDR3 nucleotides read TGTGCCACCAGTGGCACCGAATCCTACGAGCAGTACTTC. It yields the protein CATSGTESYEQYF.

The gene calls are TRBV7-2 and TRBJ2-1, with D possibly TRBD2 on 5 matching bases. This CDR3 region has 12 residues. Deletions cut 3 bases from V and 10 bases from J, with 10 bases between. CDR1 is SGHTA and CDR2 is FQGNSA in the germline V gene. The CDR3 region has the DNA TGTGCCAGCAGCTTTCTAGCAAGGGAGCAGTTCTTC. Translated: CASSFLAREQFF. Complete variable domain (other parts from reference TRBV7-2 and TRBJ2-1): GAGVSQSPSNKVTEKGKDVELRCDPISGHTALYWYRQSLGQGLEFLIYFQGNSAPDKSGLPSDRFSAERTGGSVSTLTIQRTQQEDSAVYLCASSFLAREQFFGPGTRLTVL.

This clonotype has just a few counts. The V and J genes are TRBV5-1 and TRBJ2-1, with TRBD1 matching over 7 bases. The CDR3 loop spans 16 amino acids. Germline V gene sequence: CDR1 SGHRS, CDR2 YFSETQ. The V segment lost 4 bases and the J segment 2 bases; nucleotides outside the gene matches: 9. CDR3 region: CASSPGDSSPYNEQFF. The CDR3 region has the DNA TGCGCCAGCAGCCCCGGGGACAGTTCACCCTACAATGAGCAGTTCTTC. Full variable domain (outside the CDR3, taken from reference TRBV5-1 and TRBJ2-1): KAGVTQTPRYLIKTRGQQVTLSCSPISGHRSVSWYQQTPGQGLQFLFEYFSETQRNKGNFPGRFSGRQFSNSRSEMNVSTLELGDSALYLCASSPGDSSPYNEQFFGPGTRLTVL.

The chain joins TRBV3-1 to TRBJ2-3, with D unresolved. The V and J ends lost 4 bases and 11 bases respectively, with 13 bases between them. The CDR3 consists of 12 residues. Germline values: CDR1 LGHDT, CDR2 YNNKEL (reference sequence). CDR3 bases: TGTGCCAGCAGCCCCCAGAGTCAACGGCAGTATTTT. The encoded protein is CASSPQSQRQYF.

CDR3 in amino acids: CASAAPGRNTEAFF. Written as DNA, the CDR3 is TGTGCCAGCGCAGCCCCTGGGAGGAACACTGAAGCTTTCTTT. The chain combines TRBV6-6 with TRBJ1-1; the D is unclear. Trimming took off 8 bases at V and 1 base at J, with 14 bases between the two ends. The CDR3 length is 14 residues. Germline V gene sequence: CDR1 MNHNY, CDR2 SVGAGI (reference sequence).

This rearrangement joins TRBV7-9 to TRBJ2-3, with TRBD1 matching 7 bases. With 1 base clipped from V and 4 bases from J, the junction kept 8 bases outside the gene matches. Germline lookup yields CDR1 SEHNR and CDR2 FQNEAQ (reference sequence). The CDR3 runs 16 residues. This chain's CDR3 is CASSLDGRGTPDTQYF. The CDR3 DNA is TGTGCCAGCAGCTTAGATGGCAGGGGGACCCCAGATACGCAGTATTTT. Drawing the rest from reference TRBV7-9 and TRBJ2-3, the complete variable domain is DTGVSQNPRHKITKRGQNVTFRCDPISEHNRLYWYRQTLGQGPEFLTYFQNEAQLEKSRLLSDRFSAERPKGSFSTLEIQRTEQGDSAMYLCASSLDGRGTPDTQYFGPGTRLTVL.

The CDR3: CAGGSPARGHEQYF. CDR3 DNA: TGTGCCGGCGGGTCTCCGGCCAGGGGCCACGAGCAGTACTTC. This chain uses TRBV11-1 with TRBJ2-5; D perhaps matches TRBD1 (6 bases). The J call may be in error: the DNA end matches TRBJ2-7 better. Germline V gives CDR1 SGHAT, CDR2 FQDESV (reference sequence). The CDR3 has 14 residues.

The V gene is TRBV29-1, the J gene TRBJ1-1; D might be TRBD1 (6 bases). This CDR3 has 15 residues. Germline V gene lookup returns CDR1 SQVTM and CDR2 ANQGSEA. Deletions cut 6 bases from V and 12 bases from J, with 29 bases between. The chain's CDR3 is CSVDTGFSVSSASFF. The CDR3 nucleotides are TGCAGCGTAGACACAGGGTTTTCGGTTTCTTCGGCTTCTTTCTTT.

This sequence joins TRBV5-6 and TRBJ1-4; D unresolved. Trimming took 1 base from V and 3 from J, leaving 22 bases between them. CDR1 and CDR2 from the germline V gene are SGHDT and YYEEEE. This CDR3 comprises 19 residues. The CDR3: CASSLLGFPGEGANEKLFF. CDR3 DNA: TGTGCCAGCAGCTTGTTAGGCTTCCCTGGGGAAGGTGCTAATGAAAAACTGTTTTTT.

V is TRBV7-9 and J is TRBJ1-1; 8 bases are a match to TRBD1. The junction had 16 bases not matched to a gene; V was cut back by 4 bases and J by 0 bases. Germline assignment: CDR1 SEHNR and CDR2 FQNEAQ (reference sequence). CDR3 length equals 19 residues. Here the CDR3 reads CASSWPGTGEEYMNTEAFF. CDR3 bases: TGTGCCAGCAGCTGGCCCGGGACAGGTGAGGAATATATGAACACTGAAGCTTTCTTT.